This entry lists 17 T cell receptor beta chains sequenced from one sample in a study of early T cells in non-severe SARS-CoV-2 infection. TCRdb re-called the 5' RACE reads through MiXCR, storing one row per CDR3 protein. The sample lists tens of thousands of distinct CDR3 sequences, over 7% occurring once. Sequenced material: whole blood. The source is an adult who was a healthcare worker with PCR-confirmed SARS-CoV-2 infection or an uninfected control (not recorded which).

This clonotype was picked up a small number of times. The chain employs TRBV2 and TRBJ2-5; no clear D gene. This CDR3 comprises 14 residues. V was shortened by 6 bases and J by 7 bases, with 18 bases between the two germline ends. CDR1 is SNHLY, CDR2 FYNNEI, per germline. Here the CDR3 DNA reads TGTGCCAGCAGCGGGCAAGTAGGGATCGGGACCCAGTACTTC. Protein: CASSGQVGIGTQYF. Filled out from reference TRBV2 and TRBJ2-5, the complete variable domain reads EPEVTQTPSHQVTQMGQEVILRCVPISNHLYFYWYRQILGQKVEFLVSFYNNEISEKSEIFDDQFSVERPDGSNFTLKIRSTKLEDSAMYFCASSGQVGIGTQYFGPGTRLLVL.

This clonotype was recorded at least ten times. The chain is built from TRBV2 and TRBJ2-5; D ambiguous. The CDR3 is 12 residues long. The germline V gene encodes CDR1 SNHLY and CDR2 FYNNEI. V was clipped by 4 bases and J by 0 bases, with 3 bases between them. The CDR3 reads CASSVYQETQYF. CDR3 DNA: TGTGCCAGCAGTGTGTACCAAGAGACCCAGTACTTC.

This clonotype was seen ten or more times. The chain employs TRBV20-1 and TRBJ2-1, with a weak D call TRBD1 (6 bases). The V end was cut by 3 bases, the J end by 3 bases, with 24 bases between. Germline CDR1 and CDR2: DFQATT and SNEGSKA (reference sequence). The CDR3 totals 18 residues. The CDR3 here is CSARGQPGTTSGYNEQFF. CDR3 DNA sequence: TGCAGTGCTAGGGGACAACCCGGGACGACCTCCGGCTACAATGAGCAGTTCTTC.

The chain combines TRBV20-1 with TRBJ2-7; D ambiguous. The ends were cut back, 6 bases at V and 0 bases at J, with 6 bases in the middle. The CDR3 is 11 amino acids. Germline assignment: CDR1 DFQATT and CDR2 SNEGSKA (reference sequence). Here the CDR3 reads CSAASSYEQYF. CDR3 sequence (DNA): TGCAGTGCAGCAAGCTCCTACGAGCAGTACTTC.

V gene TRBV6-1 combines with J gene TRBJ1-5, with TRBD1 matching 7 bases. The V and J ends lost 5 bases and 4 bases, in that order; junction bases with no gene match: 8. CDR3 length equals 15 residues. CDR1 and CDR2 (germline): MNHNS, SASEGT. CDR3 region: CASSLRTGTNQPQHF. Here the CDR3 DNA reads TGTGCCAGCAGTCTCCGGACAGGAACGAATCAGCCCCAGCATTTT.

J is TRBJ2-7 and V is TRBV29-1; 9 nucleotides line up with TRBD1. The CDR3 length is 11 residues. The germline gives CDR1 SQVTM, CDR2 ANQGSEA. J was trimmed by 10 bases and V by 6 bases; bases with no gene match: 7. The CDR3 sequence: CSVRTGEEQYF. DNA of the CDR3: TGCAGCGTCCGGACAGGGGAAGAACAGTACTTC.

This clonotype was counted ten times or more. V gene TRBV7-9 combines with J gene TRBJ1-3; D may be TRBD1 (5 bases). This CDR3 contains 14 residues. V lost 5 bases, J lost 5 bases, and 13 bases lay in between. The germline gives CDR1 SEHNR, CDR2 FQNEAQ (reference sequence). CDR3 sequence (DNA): TGTGCCAGCAGCCTATGGGACGGAAGAAACACCATATATTTT. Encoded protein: CASSLWDGRNTIYF. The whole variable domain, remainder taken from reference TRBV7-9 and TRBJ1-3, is DTGVSQNPRHKITKRGQNVTFRCDPISEHNRLYWYRQTLGQGPEFLTYFQNEAQLEKSRLLSDRFSAERPKGSFSTLEIQRTEQGDSAMYLCASSLWDGRNTIYFGEGSWLTVV.

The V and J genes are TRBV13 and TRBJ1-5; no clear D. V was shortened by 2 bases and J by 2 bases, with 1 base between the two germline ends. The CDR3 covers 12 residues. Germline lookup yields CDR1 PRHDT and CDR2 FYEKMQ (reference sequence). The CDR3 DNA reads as TGTGCCAGCAGCTTACGCAATCAGCCCCAGCATTTT. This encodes CASSLRNQPQHF.

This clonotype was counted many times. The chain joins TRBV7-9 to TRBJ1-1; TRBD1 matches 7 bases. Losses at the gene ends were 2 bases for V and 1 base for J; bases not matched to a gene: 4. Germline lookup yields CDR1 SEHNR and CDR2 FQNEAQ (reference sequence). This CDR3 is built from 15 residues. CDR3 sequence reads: CASSLMGQTNTEAFF. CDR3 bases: TGTGCCAGCAGCTTAATGGGACAGACGAACACTGAAGCTTTCTTT.

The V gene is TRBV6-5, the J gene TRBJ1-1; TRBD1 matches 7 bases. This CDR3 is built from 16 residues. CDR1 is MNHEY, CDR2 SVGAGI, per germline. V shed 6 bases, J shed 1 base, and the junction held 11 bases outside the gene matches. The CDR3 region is CASSILQGWTNTEAFF. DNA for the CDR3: TGTGCCAGCAGCATACTACAGGGGTGGACGAACACTGAAGCTTTCTTT.

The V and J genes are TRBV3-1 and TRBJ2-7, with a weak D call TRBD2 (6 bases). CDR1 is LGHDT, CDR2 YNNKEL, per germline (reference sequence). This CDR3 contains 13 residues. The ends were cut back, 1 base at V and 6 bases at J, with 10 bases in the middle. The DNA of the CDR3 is TGTGCCAGCAGCCAAGGGGGACTCTCCGAGCAGTACTTC. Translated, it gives CASSQGGLSEQYF.

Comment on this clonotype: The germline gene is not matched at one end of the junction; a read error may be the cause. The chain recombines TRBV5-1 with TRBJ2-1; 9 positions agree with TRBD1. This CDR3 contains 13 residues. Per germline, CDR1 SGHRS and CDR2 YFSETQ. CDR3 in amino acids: CAGSSGQGNEQFF. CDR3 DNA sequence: TGCGCCGGCAGCTCGGGACAGGGCAATGAGCAGTTCTTC.

CDR3 residues: CASSPPRAPQNTGELFF. For the CDR3, the DNA is TGTGCCAGCTCACCACCCCGGGCCCCCCAGAACACCGGGGAGCTGTTTTTT. The rearrangement uses TRBV18 and TRBJ2-2; D is undetermined. This CDR3 spans 17 amino acids. V lost 0 bases to trimming and J lost 1 base, with 12 bases between them. Germline lookup yields CDR1 KGHSH and CDR2 LQKENI.

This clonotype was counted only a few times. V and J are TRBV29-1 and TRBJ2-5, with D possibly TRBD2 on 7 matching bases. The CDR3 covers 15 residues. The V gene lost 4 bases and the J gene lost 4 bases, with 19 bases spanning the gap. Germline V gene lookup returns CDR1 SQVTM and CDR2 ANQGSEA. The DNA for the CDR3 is TGCAGCGTTGGACAGGTCCGGGGGGCAGGAGAGACCCAGTACTTC. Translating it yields CSVGQVRGAGETQYF.

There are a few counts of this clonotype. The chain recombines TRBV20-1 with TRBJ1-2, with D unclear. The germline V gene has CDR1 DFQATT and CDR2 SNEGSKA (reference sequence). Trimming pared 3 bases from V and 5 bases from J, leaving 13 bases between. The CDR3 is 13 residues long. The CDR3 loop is CSARVEAGYGYTF. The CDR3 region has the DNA TGCAGTGCTAGGGTCGAGGCCGGGTATGGCTACACCTTC.

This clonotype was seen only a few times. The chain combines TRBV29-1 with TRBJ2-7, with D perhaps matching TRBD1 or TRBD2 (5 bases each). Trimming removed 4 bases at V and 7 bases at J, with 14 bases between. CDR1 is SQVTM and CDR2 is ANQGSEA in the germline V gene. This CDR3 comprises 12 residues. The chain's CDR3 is CSVGRLEGEQYF. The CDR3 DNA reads TGCAGCGTTGGCCGTCTCGAGGGGGAGCAGTACTTC.

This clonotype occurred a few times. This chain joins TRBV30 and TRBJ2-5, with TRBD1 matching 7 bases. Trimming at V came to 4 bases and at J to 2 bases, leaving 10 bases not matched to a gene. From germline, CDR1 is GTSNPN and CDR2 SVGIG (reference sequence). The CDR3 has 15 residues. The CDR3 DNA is TGTGCCTGGACTCGGCCGGGACAGAGTCAAGAGACCCAGTACTTC. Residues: CAWTRPGQSQETQYF.